This TCR beta chain was captured in a study of blood T cells in healthy people across ages. Then a second PCR, running roughly 7 to 11 cycles, was carried out with a sample-barcoded 5' primer and a J-beta primer mix. TCRdb reanalysed the 5' RACE reads using MiXCR and keeps one entry per CDR3 protein. In the table there are about 780,000 distinct CDR3 sequences, about half of which are singletons. Germline assignment: CDR1 SQVTM and CDR2 ANQGSEA. The CDR3 totals 13 residues. V was pared by 4 bases and J by 7 bases, with 14 bases between. Each donor was a healthy Caucasian individual from Russia, aged about 6 to 90.

The sequence was collected from a man at least 80 years old in good health. Sample: blood. The V call is TRBV29-1, the J call TRBJ1-5; D unclear. The CDR3 is CSVGGQREQPQHF. DNA of the CDR3: TGCAGCGTTGGTGGCCAGAGGGAGCAGCCCCAGCATTTT.